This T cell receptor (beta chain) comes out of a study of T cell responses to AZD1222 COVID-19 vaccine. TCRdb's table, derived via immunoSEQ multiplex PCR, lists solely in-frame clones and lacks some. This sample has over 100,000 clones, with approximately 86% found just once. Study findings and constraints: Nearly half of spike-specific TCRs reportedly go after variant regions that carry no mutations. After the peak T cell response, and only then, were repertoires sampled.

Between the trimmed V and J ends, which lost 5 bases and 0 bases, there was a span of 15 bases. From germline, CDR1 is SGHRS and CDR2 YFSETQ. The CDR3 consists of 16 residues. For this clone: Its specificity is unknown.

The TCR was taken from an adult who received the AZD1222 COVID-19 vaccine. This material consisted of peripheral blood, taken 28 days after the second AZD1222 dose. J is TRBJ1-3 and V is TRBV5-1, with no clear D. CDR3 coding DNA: TGCGCCAGCAGTTCGACCCCCTACAACTCTGGAAACACCATATATTTT. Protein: CASSSTPYNSGNTIYF.